The clone carrying this T cell receptor (beta chain) was observed at least ten times. No antigen is known for it. This sample is drawn from a study of T cell repertoires in cytomegalovirus infection. Study details: Public signatures in TCR beta pointed to CMV infection and matching HLA type. General study findings and limits: Adding up the frequency of public TCR beta families identified people who carried CMV plus the relevant HLA. HLA-C-restricted CMV-specific TCR beta clonotypes prevailed in the ex vivo response.

TCRdb passed the reads through MiXCR, listing each CDR3 protein once. Altogether fewer than 550,000 distinct CDR3 sequences are present, roughly a third being singletons, with the ten largest covering approximately 13%. The V and J ends lost 0 bases and 4 bases, in that order; junction bases with no gene match: 4. The CDR3 runs to 16 residues. Germline CDR1 is SGHTA and CDR2 is FQGNSA. Material: PBMCs. The TCR sequence derives from a human donor in good health (CMV status not recorded). Some clones in this sample may be carry-over from other donors' samples. The rearrangement joins TRBV7-2 to TRBJ2-3; 10 positions agree with TRBD2. This CDR3 is CASSLAPSGGSDTQYF. DNA for the CDR3: TGTGCCAGCAGCTTAGCTCCTAGCGGGGGTTCAGATACGCAGTATTTT.